This T cell receptor beta chain was sequenced during a study of T cells after yellow fever vaccination. As for the study in general: SMART-Seq v4 Ultra Low Input prepared the low-cell-number fractions.

The CDR3 spans 15 residues. Germline CDR1 and CDR2: LNHDA and SQIVND (reference sequence). J lost 8 bases, V lost 4 bases, and 10 bases had no gene match. General study findings and limits: From the bulk population, abundant clonotypes could contaminate and appear within FACS-sorted repertoires.

TCRdb re-derived calls from the 5' RACE reads in MiXCR, one entry per CDR3 protein. In the table there are some 500,000 distinct CDR3 sequences, approximately 15% of which are singletons. This clonotype has only a few counts. Its antigen remains unidentified. The rearrangement joins TRBV19 to TRBJ1-5, with 8 bases aligning to TRBD1. This TCR was sampled from a man aged 25 to 40 who received the YFV17D yellow fever vaccine. The specimen comprised PBMCs, sampled on the day of the yellow fever booster vaccination. The CDR3: CASSTPGTGIKPQHF. The CDR3 DNA reads TGTGCCAGTAGTACACCGGGGACAGGCATCAAGCCCCAGCATTTT.